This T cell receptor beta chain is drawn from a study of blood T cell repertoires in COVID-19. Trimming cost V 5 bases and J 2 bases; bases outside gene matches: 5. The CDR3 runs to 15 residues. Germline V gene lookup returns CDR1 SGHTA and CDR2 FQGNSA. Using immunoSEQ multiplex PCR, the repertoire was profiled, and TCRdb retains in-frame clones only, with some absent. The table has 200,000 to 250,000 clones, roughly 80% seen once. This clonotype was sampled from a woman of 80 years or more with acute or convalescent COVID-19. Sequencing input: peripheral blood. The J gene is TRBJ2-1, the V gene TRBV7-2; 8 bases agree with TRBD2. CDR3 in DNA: TGTGCCAGCAGCCCCCCGGGGGGGCCCTACAATGAGCAGTTCTTC. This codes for CASSPPGGPYNEQFF.